Below, one TCR beta chain is given with its context. These data belong to a study of low-dose radiotherapy and immunotherapy resistance in tumors. Study-level information: Participants in Cohort 1 were administered 0.5 Gy per fraction at 2-week intervals, to a cumulative dose of 6.5 Gy. Oral aspirin 300 mg was taken by patients daily for four cycles from cycle 1 day 1.

V lost 1 base and J 3 bases, leaving 9 bases between the germline ends. In germline, CDR1 is LNHNV, CDR2 YYDKDF (reference sequence). This CDR3 region has 15 residues. The time point was: before trial treatment. Primers targeting TRAV and TRBV primed first-strand cDNA, covering alpha and beta chains. TCRs were put through approximately 20 PCR cycles of amplification with Phusion. A constant-region primer and the V-primer adapter served as the primer pair. Via MiXCR, TCRdb re-called the reads, giving one row per CDR3 protein. The data show more than 70,000 distinct CDR3 sequences, around 30% seen once.

The rearrangement uses TRBV15 and TRBJ1-4; D may be TRBD1 (6 bases). This specimen consisted of PBMCs, obtained before treatment. The TCR sequence derives from a female donor with ovarian cancer. The CDR3 DNA reads as TGTGCCACCAGCAGAGGAACAGGGTCTAATGAAAAACTGTTTTTT. As protein: CATSRGTGSNEKLFF.